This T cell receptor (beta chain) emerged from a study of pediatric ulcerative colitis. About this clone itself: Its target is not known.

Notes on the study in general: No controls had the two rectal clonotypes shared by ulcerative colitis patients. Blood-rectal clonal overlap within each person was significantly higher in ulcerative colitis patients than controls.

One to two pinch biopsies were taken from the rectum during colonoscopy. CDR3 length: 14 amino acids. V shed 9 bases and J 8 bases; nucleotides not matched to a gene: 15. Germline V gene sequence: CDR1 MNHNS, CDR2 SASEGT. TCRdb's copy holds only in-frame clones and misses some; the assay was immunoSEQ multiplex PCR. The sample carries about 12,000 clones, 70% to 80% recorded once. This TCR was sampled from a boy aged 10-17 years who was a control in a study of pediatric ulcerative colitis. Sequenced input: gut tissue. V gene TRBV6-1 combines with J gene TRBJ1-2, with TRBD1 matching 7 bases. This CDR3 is CASNTERGLGGYTF. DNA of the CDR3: TGTGCCAGTAACACGGAAAGGGGGCTTGGAGGCTACACCTTC.